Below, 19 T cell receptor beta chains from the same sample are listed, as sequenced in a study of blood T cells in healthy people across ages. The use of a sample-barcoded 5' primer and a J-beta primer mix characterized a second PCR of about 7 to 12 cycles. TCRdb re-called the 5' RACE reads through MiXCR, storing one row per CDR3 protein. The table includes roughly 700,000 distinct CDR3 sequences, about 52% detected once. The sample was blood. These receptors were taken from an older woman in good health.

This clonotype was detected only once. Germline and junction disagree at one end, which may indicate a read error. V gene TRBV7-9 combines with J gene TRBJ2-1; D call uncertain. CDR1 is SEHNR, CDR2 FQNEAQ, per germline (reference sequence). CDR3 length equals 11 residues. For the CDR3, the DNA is TGTGCCTGCAGCTCAGTAGGGGAGCAGTTCTTC. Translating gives CACSSVGEQFF. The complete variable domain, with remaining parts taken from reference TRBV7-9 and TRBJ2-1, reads DTGVSQNPRHKITKRGQNVTFRCDPISEHNRLYWYRQTLGQGPEFLTYFQNEAQLEKSRLLSDRFSAERPKGSFSTLEIQRTEQGDSAMYLCACSSVGEQFFGPGTRLTVL.

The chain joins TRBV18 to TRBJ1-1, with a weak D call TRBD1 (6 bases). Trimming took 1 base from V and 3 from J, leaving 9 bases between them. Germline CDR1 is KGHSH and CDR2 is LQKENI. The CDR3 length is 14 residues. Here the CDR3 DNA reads TGTGCCAGCTCACCACAGGGGGGGTACACTGAAGCTTTCTTT. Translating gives CASSPQGGYTEAFF.

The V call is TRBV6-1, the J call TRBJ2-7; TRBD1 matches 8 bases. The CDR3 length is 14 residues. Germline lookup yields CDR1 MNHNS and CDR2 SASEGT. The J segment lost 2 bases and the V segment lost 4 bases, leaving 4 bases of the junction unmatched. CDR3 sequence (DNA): TGTGCCAGCAGTGGTCAGGGGGCAACCTACGAGCAGTACTTC. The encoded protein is CASSGQGATYEQYF.

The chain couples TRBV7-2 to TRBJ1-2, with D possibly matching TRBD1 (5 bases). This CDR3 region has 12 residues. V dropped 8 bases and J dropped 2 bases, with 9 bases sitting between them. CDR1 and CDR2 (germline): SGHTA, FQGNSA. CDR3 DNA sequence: TGTGCCAGCGGGGGGGTGAACTATGGCTACACCTTC. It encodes CASGGVNYGYTF. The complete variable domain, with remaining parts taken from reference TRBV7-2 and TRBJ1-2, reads GAGVSQSPSNKVTEKGKDVELRCDPISGHTALYWYRQSLGQGLEFLIYFQGNSAPDKSGLPSDRFSAERTGGSVSTLTIQRTQQEDSAVYLCASGGVNYGYTFGSGTRLTVV.

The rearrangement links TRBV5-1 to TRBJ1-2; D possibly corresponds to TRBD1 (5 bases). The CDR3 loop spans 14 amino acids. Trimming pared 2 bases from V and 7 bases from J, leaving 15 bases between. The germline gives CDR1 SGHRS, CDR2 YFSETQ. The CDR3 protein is CASSLRQLYGGYTF. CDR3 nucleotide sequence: TGCGCCAGCAGCTTAAGACAGTTGTACGGTGGCTACACCTTC.

CDR3 bases: TGTGCCAGCAGCGAGGCCCCGACGAGTACTGAAGCTTTCTTT. Its translation is CASSEAPTSTEAFF. The genes are TRBV9 and TRBJ1-1; unclear D gene. The CDR3 extends over 14 amino acids. The germline V and J ends were trimmed by 3 bases and 5 bases, with 14 bases remaining between them. Germline CDR1 and CDR2: SGDLS and YYNGEE.

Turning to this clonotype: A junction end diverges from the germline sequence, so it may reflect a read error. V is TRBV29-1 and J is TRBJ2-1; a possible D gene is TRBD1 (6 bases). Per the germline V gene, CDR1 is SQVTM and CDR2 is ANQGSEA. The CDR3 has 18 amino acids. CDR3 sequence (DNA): TGCAGCGTCGAAGGGACCTTAACAGGGAAGAGCTCCCACAATGAGCAGTTCTTC. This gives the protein CSVEGTLTGKSSHNEQFF.

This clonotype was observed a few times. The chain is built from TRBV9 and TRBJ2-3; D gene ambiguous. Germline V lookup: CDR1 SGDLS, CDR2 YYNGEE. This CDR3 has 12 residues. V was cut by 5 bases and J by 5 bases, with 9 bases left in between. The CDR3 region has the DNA TGTGCCAGCAGTGTGTTGGGAGATACGCAGTATTTT. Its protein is CASSVLGDTQYF.

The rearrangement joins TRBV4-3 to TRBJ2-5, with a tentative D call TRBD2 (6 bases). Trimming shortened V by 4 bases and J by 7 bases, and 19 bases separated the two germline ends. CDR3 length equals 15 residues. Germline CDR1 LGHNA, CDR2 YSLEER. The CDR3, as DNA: TGCGCCAGCAGCCGGATGGAGGTGGGAGGTCGGACCCAGTACTTC. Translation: CASSRMEVGGRTQYF.

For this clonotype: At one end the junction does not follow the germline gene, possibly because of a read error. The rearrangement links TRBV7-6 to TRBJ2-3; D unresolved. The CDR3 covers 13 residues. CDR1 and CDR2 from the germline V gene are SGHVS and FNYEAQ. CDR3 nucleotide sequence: TGTGCCTGCAGTGGGTCCAACCTAGATACGCAGTATTTT. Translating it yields CACSGSNLDTQYF.

CDR3 in amino acids: CSVGVPSGGTYEQYF. The CDR3 DNA is TGCAGCGTTGGGGTCCCGAGCGGGGGAACTTACGAGCAGTACTTC. V and J are TRBV29-1 and TRBJ2-7; 8 bases align to TRBD2. The CDR3 sequence is 15 residues long. Per the germline V gene, CDR1 is SQVTM and CDR2 is ANQGSEA. J lost 4 bases, V lost 4 bases, and 12 bases had no gene match.

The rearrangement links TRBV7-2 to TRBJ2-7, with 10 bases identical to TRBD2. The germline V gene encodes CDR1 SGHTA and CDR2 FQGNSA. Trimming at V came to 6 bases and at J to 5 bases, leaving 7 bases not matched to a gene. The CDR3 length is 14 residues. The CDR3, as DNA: TGTGCCAGCAGGCCAGCGGGAGGGATCCACGAGCAGTACTTC. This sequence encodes CASRPAGGIHEQYF.

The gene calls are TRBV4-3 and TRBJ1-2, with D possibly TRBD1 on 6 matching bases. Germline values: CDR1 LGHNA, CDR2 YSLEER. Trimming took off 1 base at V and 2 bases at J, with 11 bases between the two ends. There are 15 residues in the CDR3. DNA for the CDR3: TGCGCCAGCAGCCAAGTTGGGAGGGGGAACTATGGCTACACCTTC. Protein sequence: CASSQVGRGNYGYTF.

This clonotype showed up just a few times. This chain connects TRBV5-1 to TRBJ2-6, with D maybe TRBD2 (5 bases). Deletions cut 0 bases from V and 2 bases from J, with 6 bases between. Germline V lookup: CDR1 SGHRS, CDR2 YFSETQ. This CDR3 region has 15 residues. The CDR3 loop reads CASSLDGTGANVLTF. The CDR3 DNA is TGCGCCAGCAGCTTGGACGGGACTGGGGCCAACGTCCTGACTTTC.

This CDR3 is CASSQGAEEPRNTDTQYF. Written as DNA, the CDR3 is TGCGCCAGCAGCCAAGGTGCTGAGGAGCCAAGGAACACAGATACGCAGTATTTT. The chain joins TRBV4-3 to TRBJ2-3; the D is unclear. The CDR3 sequence is 18 residues long. Trimming shortened V by 1 base and J by 2 bases, and 19 bases separated the two germline ends. The germline V gene encodes CDR1 LGHNA and CDR2 YSLEER.

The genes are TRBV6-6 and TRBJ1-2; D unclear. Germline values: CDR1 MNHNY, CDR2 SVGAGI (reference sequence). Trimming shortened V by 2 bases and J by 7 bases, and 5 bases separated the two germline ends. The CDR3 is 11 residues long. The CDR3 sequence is CASSYLAGYTF. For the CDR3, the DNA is TGTGCCAGCAGTTACCTCGCTGGCTACACCTTC.

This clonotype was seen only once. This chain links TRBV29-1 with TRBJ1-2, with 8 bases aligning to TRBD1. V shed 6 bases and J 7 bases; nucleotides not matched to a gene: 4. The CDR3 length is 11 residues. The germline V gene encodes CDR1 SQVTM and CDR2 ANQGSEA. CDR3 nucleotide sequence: TGCAGCGTCCAGGGGGCTAGTGGCTACACCTTC. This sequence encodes CSVQGASGYTF.

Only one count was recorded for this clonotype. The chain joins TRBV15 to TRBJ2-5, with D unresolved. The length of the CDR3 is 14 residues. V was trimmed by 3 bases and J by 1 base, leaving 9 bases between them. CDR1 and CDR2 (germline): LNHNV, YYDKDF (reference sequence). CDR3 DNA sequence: TGTGCCACCAGCAGTAGTCGCCTCCAAGAGACCCAGTACTTC. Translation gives CATSSSRLQETQYF.

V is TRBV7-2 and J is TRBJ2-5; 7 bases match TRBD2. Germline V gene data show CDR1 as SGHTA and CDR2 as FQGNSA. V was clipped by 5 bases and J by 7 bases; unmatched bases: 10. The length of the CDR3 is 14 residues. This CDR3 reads CASSRGDHGGTQYF. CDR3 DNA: TGTGCCAGCAGCCGGGGGGACCATGGGGGGACCCAGTACTTC.